This T cell receptor beta chain was captured by sequencing in a study of T cells after yellow fever vaccination. TCRdb recomputed calls from the 5' RACE reads with MiXCR, one row per CDR3 protein. The sample lists some 99,000 distinct CDR3 sequences; approximately 6.3% were seen once. Whole-study findings and limits: Reappearing after the booster were most of the clones from primary vaccination (roughly 95% CD4, 88% CD8).

The sample holds a few counts of this clonotype. The antigen remains undetermined. This CDR3 spans 15 amino acids. CDR1 and CDR2 from the germline V gene are SQVTM and ANQGSEA. V trimming: 0 bases; J trimming: 0 bases; junction bases outside the gene matches: 5. The chain links TRBV29-1 to TRBJ2-7; 7 bases match TRBD2. The sample in question was CD8+ T cells sorted from PBMCs, obtained 10 days after the yellow fever booster vaccination. This TCR derives from a man in his late teens or twenties who received the YFV17D yellow fever vaccine. In DNA form, the CDR3 reads TGCAGCGTTGAAGAATGGGGGGGTAACTCCTACGAGCAGTACTTC. Translating it yields CSVEEWGGNSYEQYF.